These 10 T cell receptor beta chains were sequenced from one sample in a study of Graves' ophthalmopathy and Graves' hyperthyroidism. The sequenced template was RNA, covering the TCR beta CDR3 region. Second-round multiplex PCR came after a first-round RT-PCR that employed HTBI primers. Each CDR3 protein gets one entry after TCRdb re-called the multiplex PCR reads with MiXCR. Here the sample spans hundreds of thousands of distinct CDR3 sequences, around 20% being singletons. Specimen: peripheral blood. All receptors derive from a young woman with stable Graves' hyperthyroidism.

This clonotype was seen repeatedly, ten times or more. The CDR3 spells CASSIKPPGLAGSAYEQYF. The CDR3 nucleotides read TGTGCCAGTAGTATTAAACCACCGGGACTAGCGGGAAGCGCCTACGAGCAGTACTTC. V and J are TRBV19 and TRBJ2-7; 13 bases align to TRBD2. Germline CDR1 LNHDA, CDR2 SQIVND (reference sequence). J gave up 2 bases and V 3 bases, and 13 bases lay outside the gene matches. This CDR3 has 19 residues.

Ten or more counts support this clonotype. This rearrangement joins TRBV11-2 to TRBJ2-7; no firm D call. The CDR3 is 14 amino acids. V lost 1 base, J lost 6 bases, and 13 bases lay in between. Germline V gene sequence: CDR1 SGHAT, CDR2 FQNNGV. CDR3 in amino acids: CASSLGSHSGEQYF. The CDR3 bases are TGTGCCAGCAGCTTAGGGTCCCACTCGGGCGAGCAGTACTTC.

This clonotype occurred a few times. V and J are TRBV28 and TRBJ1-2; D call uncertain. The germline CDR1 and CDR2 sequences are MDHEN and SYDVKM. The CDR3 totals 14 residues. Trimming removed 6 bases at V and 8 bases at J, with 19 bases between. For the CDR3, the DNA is TGTGCCAGCAGCCCACGGGTGAAATCTGGGGGCTACACCTTC. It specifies CASSPRVKSGGYTF.

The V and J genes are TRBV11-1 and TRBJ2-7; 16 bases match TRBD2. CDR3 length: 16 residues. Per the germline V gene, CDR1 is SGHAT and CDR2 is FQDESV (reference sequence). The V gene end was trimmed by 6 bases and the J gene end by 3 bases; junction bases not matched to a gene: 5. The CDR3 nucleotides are TGTGCCAGCAGACGGGGACTAGCGGGAGGGCTCTACGAGCAGTACTTC. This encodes CASRRGLAGGLYEQYF.

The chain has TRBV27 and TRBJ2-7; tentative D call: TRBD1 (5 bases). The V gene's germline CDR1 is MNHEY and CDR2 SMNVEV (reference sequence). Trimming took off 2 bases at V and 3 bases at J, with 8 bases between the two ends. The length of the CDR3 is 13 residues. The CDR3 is CASSLAGNYEQYF. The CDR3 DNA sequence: TGTGCCAGCAGTTTAGCAGGGAACTACGAGCAGTACTTC.

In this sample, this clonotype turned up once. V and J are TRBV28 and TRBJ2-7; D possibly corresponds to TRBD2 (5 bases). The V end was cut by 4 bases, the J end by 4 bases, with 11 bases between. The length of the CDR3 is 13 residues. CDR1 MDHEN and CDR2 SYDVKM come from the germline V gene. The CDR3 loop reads CASSSGLPYEQYF. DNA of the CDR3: TGTGCCAGCAGTTCCGGACTGCCGTACGAGCAGTACTTC.

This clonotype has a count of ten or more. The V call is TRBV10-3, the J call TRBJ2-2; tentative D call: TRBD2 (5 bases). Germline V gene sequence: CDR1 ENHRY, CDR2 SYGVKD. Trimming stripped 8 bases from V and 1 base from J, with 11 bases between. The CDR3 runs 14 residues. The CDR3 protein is CAIRGTRNTGELFF. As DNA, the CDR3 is TGTGCCATCCGGGGAACGAGGAACACCGGGGAGCTGTTTTTT.

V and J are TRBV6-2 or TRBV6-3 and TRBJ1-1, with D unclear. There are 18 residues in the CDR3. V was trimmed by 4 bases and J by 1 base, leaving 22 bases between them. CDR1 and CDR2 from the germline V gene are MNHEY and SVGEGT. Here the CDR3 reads CASSFRSPARPGNTEAFF. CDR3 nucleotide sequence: TGTGCCAGCAGTTTTCGGAGTCCAGCCCGCCCGGGGAACACTGAAGCTTTCTTT.

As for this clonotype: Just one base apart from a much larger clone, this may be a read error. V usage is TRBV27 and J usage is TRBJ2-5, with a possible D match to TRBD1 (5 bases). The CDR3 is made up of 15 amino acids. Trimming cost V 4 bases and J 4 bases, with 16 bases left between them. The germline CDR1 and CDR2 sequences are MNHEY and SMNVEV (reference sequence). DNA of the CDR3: TGTGCCAGCAGTTCTACTGGACATGGGGTAGAGACCCAGTACTTC. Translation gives CASSSTGHGVETQYF.

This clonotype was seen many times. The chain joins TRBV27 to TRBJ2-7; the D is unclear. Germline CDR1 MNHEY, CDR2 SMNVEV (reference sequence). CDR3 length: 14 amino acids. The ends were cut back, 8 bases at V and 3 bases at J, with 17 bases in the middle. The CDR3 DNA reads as TGTGCCAGCCCGCCCCCTGACACTTACTACGAGCAGTACTTC. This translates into CASPPPDTYYEQYF.